This T cell receptor (beta chain) was recorded in a study of a mutant IDH1 vaccine in newly diagnosed glioma. Overall study context: At weeks 1, 3, 5, 7, 11, 15, 19 and 23, patients received a vaccination, eight in all. In some groups vaccination began 4-6 weeks post-radiotherapy; others received it with temozolomide.

Regarding time point: week 11, during vaccination. Topical imiquimod was applied with each vaccine dose, which held 300 ug of mutant IDH1 20-mer peptide. This CDR3 contains 14 residues. V trimming: 2 bases; J trimming: 7 bases; junction bases outside the gene matches: 4. Looked up from germline, CDR1 is MDHEN and CDR2 is SYDVKM. Profiled with immunoSEQ multiplex PCR; TCRdb holds only in-frame clones, not every one. The sample has some 130,000 clones; about four fifths are singletons. A note on this clone: Antigen unknown.

The J gene is TRBJ2-2, the V gene TRBV28, with 7 bases identical to TRBD1. This receptor was obtained from a man between 35 and 55 years old with glioma. The sequencing here drew on PBMCs, taken from a glioma patient whose treatment included an IDH1 peptide vaccine. CDR3 DNA: TGTGCCAGCAGTTTAAACAGGGGTGACGGGGAGCTGTTTTTT. Encoded protein: CASSLNRGDGELFF.